This entry lists 21 T cell receptor beta chains sequenced from one sample in a study of blood T cell repertoires in COVID-19. Method: immunoSEQ multiplex PCR; TCRdb's copy keeps in-frame clones and lacks some. The sample lists approximately 75,000 clones; approximately 92% were seen once. The sample was peripheral blood. Receptors were obtained from a human donor in a cohort sampled during active COVID-19.

The chain joins TRBV2 to TRBJ1-6; possibly TRBD1 for D (5 bases). In germline, CDR1 is SNHLY, CDR2 FYNNEI. V shed 2 bases and J shed 10 bases, with 15 bases lying between them. The CDR3 sequence is 15 residues long. CDR3 nucleotides: TGTGCCAGCAGTGAAATTCGGACACCTGAATCACCCCTCCACTTT. Translated: CASSEIRTPESPLHF.

The chain combines TRBV24-1 with TRBJ2-3; TRBD2 aligns across 10 bases. V was clipped by 2 bases and J by 14 bases; unmatched bases: 3. CDR3 length: 12 amino acids. In germline, CDR1 is KGHDR, CDR2 SFDVKD. CDR3 DNA sequence: TGTGCCACCAGTGATTCGACTAGCGGGCGGTATTTT. It translates to CATSDSTSGRYF.

This rearrangement joins TRBV6-5 to TRBJ2-7; TRBD1 might be the D (6 bases). V gave up 4 bases and J gave up 6 bases, with 16 bases separating them. This CDR3 is built from 14 residues. The germline CDR1 and CDR2 sequences are MNHEY and SVGAGI. In nucleotides, the CDR3 is TGTGCCAGCAGTTCCCCCGGGACACAGGCCGAGCAGTACTTC. It codes for CASSSPGTQAEQYF.

This clone was counted only a few times. The chain uses TRBV2 and TRBJ2-3; D unclear. The CDR3 runs to 13 residues. The V end was cut by 4 bases, the J end by 4 bases, with 9 bases between. Germline V gene lookup returns CDR1 SNHLY and CDR2 FYNNEI. CDR3 sequence: CASSGLRADTQYF. In DNA form, the CDR3 reads TGTGCCAGCAGTGGTCTCCGAGCAGATACGCAGTATTTT.

The chain couples TRBV19 to TRBJ1-5, with TRBD1 identical over 7 bases. The CDR3 has 13 residues. The germline gives CDR1 LNHDA, CDR2 SQIVND (reference sequence). V lost 0 bases, J lost 11 bases, and 4 bases stayed unmatched. CDR3: CASSIDRTGSQHF. For the CDR3, the DNA is TGTGCCAGTAGTATAGACCGGACAGGATCCCAGCATTTT.

The genes are TRBV5-1 and TRBJ2-3, with TRBD1 matching 7 bases. This CDR3 comprises 16 residues. The ends lost 0 bases at V and 2 bases at J; junction bases unmatched: 6. Germline CDR1 and CDR2: SGHRS and YFSETQ. As DNA, the CDR3 is TGCGCCAGCAGCTTGGCCAGGGACAGCTTCACAGATACGCAGTATTTT. This encodes CASSLARDSFTDTQYF.

This rearrangement joins TRBV18 to TRBJ2-7, with 13 positions matching TRBD2. Germline loops: CDR1 KGHSH, CDR2 LQKENI. J gave up 6 bases and V 2 bases, and 10 bases lay outside the gene matches. The CDR3 has 17 amino acids. CDR3 amino acids: CASSPAPGTSGAGEQYF. The CDR3 DNA follows: TGTGCCAGCTCACCAGCTCCCGGGACTAGCGGGGCGGGCGAGCAGTACTTC.

The V call is TRBV30, the J call TRBJ1-2; TRBD1 is a possible D gene (6 bases). Deletions cut 4 bases from V and 6 bases from J, with 6 bases between. Germline assignment: CDR1 GTSNPN and CDR2 SVGIG (reference sequence). CDR3 length: 10 amino acids. CDR3 nucleotides: TGTGCCTGGACAGGGGATGGCTACACCTTC. Amino acid sequence: CAWTGDGYTF.

The V gene is TRBV6-6, the J gene TRBJ2-3; D uncertain. CDR1 and CDR2 (germline): MNHNY, SVGAGI (reference sequence). The CDR3 consists of 13 residues. The V end lost 6 bases, the J end lost 0 bases, and 7 bases lay between the germline ends. The CDR3 protein is CASSLSSTDTQYF. The DNA for the CDR3 is TGTGCCAGCAGCCTCAGTAGCACAGATACGCAGTATTTT.

CDR3 nucleotide sequence: TGTGCCAGCAGCCCGACAGGGTCCTATGGCTACACCTTC. It translates to CASSPTGSYGYTF. The chain couples TRBV7-9 to TRBJ1-2; 7 bases agree with TRBD1. Germline CDR1 reads SEHNR; CDR2 reads FQNEAQ (reference sequence). The junction had 4 bases not matched to a gene; V was cut back by 5 bases and J by 4 bases. This CDR3 is built from 13 residues.

The chain joins TRBV2 to TRBJ2-3; 8 bases match TRBD2. Germline V gene data show CDR1 as SNHLY and CDR2 as FYNNEI. V dropped 4 bases and J dropped 2; count of bases not matched to a gene: 5. CDR3 length: 15 amino acids. The CDR3 DNA reads TGTGCCAGCAGTGTTATTAGCGGGGCCACAGATACGCAGTATTTT. Its translation: CASSVISGATDTQYF.

The chain has TRBV28 and TRBJ1-2, with D tentatively TRBD1 (5 bases). Germline V gives CDR1 MDHEN, CDR2 SYDVKM. The CDR3 extends over 13 amino acids. V was pared by 5 bases and J by 2 bases, with 9 bases between. This CDR3 reads CASSPRDNYGYTF. The CDR3 DNA reads TGTGCCAGCAGTCCGCGGGACAACTATGGCTACACCTTC.

This chain joins TRBV9 and TRBJ2-5; D is perhaps TRBD1 (6 bases). CDR3 length: 15 amino acids. Trimming removed 4 bases at V and 5 bases at J, with 18 bases between. Germline CDR1 reads SGDLS; CDR2 reads YYNGEE. The CDR3 region has the DNA TGTGCCAGCAGCTTCCGGGACAACGAGGAGGAGACCCAGTACTTC. Amino acid sequence: CASSFRDNEEETQYF.

This rearrangement joins TRBV7-2 to TRBJ1-2; possible D gene TRBD1, 5 bases. Germline V gene sequence: CDR1 SGHTA, CDR2 FQGNSA. V was pared by 4 bases and J by 2 bases, with 23 bases between. The CDR3 covers 18 residues. The CDR3: CASSSSTRGWSPNYGYTF. As DNA, the CDR3 is TGTGCCAGCAGCTCATCGACAAGGGGTTGGTCGCCGAACTATGGCTACACCTTC.

The V call is TRBV11-2, the J call TRBJ2-5; D perhaps matches TRBD2 (5 bases). The CDR3 has 15 residues. Deletions cut 5 bases from V and 4 bases from J, with 17 bases between. Germline V gene lookup returns CDR1 SGHAT and CDR2 FQNNGV. The CDR3 nucleotides are TGTGCCAGCAGCCCGCACGAGTTGAGCGGAGAGACCCAGTACTTC. This encodes CASSPHELSGETQYF.

V usage is TRBV10-3 and J usage is TRBJ1-4, with D unresolved. Looked up from germline, CDR1 is ENHRY and CDR2 is SYGVKD. V was trimmed by 10 bases and J by 5 bases, leaving 14 bases between them. The CDR3 totals 13 residues. CDR3 DNA: TGTGCCACCCGGACTGCCCCAAATGAAAAACTGTTTTTT. Amino acid sequence: CATRTAPNEKLFF.

The chain is built from TRBV6-5 and TRBJ2-7, with TRBD1 matching over 8 bases. After removal of 1 base from V and 2 bases from J, the junction contained 4 bases not matched to a gene. The CDR3 is 15 residues long. Germline V gene lookup returns CDR1 MNHEY and CDR2 SVGAGI. This CDR3 reads CASSYYGTGPYEQYF. The CDR3 region has the DNA TGTGCCAGCAGTTACTACGGGACAGGACCCTACGAGCAGTACTTC.

This sequence joins TRBV6-5 and TRBJ2-7; 7 positions match TRBD1. Germline V gives CDR1 MNHEY, CDR2 SVGAGI. Unmatched junction bases numbered 10, after V lost 7 bases and J lost 1 base. CDR3 size: 15 residues. The chain's CDR3 is CASKSEGGGSYEQYF. CDR3 nucleotides: TGTGCCAGCAAAAGTGAAGGGGGCGGGTCCTACGAGCAGTACTTC.

This sequence joins TRBV7-9 and TRBJ2-3, with 9 bases that match TRBD2. Germline V gene data show CDR1 as SEHNR and CDR2 as FQNEAQ (reference sequence). Trimming cost V 5 bases and J 0 bases; bases outside gene matches: 12. This CDR3 region has 18 residues. In DNA form, the CDR3 reads TGTGCCAGCAGCCCAAGGGTAGCGGGGGCCTCTAGCACAGATACGCAGTATTTT. It yields the protein CASSPRVAGASSTDTQYF. The entire variable domain, with the rest obtained from reference TRBV7-9 and TRBJ2-3, is as follows: DTGVSQNPRHKITKRGQNVTFRCDPISEHNRLYWYRQTLGQGPEFLTYFQNEAQLEKSRLLSDRFSAERPKGSFSTLEIQRTEQGDSAMYLCASSPRVAGASSTDTQYFGPGTRLTVL.

This sequence joins TRBV6-5 and TRBJ2-5, with 9 bases aligning to TRBD2. The ends lost 7 bases at V and 5 bases at J; junction bases unmatched: 11. Germline CDR1 reads MNHEY; CDR2 reads SVGAGI. CDR3 length: 15 amino acids. The CDR3 is CASTTSSGDFETQYF. The CDR3 DNA reads TGTGCCAGCACCACATCTAGCGGGGATTTTGAGACCCAGTACTTC.

This clone was seen a handful of times. The chain joins TRBV11-2 to TRBJ1-4; D perhaps matches TRBD1 (6 bases). The CDR3 is 12 amino acids. The V gene's germline CDR1 is SGHAT and CDR2 FQNNGV. V lost 5 bases, J lost 8 bases, and 9 bases lay in between. CDR3: CASSIDREKLFF. CDR3 DNA sequence: TGTGCCAGCAGCATTGACAGGGAAAAACTGTTTTTT.